Listed here are 21 T cell receptor beta chains from one sample, sequenced in a study of control samples from healthy donors and cancer patients (dated by TCRdb to 2018 to 2020). Libraries were constructed by the immunoSEQ multiplex PCR assay. In its TCRdb copy, this immuneACCESS table keeps in-frame sequences only and misses some clones. Where compared with another copy, unresolved V genes explain less than half of these, and the others have no known cause. The sample table shows 150,000 or so clones, and 80% to 90% are seen once. The ten largest clonotypes hold 12% of the sample. The sample comprised blood. These receptors were taken from a young man in good health.

The rearrangement links TRBV5-5 to TRBJ1-5; D is uncertain. V was cut by 0 bases and J by 0 bases, with 4 bases left in between. Per germline, CDR1 SGHKS and CDR2 YYEKEE (reference sequence). The CDR3 runs to 14 residues. In DNA, the CDR3 is TGTGCCAGCAGCTTGGTGTATAGCAATCAGCCCCAGCATTTT. Encoded protein: CASSLVYSNQPQHF.

V and J are TRBV4-2 and TRBJ2-1; D call uncertain. The CDR3 has 19 amino acids. Trimming took off 2 bases at V and 6 bases at J, with 26 bases between the two ends. Germline V gives CDR1 LGHNA, CDR2 YNFKEQ. CDR3 residues: CASSQPSVGGRNFRNEQFF. CDR3 nucleotides: TGTGCCAGCAGCCAACCCAGCGTGGGCGGCAGGAATTTCCGCAATGAGCAGTTCTTC.

This clone was seen only a few times. The chain couples TRBV20-1 to TRBJ1-1, with D unresolved. Germline assignment: CDR1 DFQATT and CDR2 SNEGSKA (reference sequence). V was pared by 6 bases and J by 8 bases, with 13 bases between. This CDR3 comprises 11 residues. The CDR3 coding sequence is TGCAGTGCCCCCCGAGGGAGCGAAGCTTTCTTT. Its protein is CSAPRGSEAFF.

The chain joins TRBV19 to TRBJ2-7; 9 bases are a match to TRBD2. V gave up 1 base and J gave up 4 bases; unmatched junction bases: 11. Germline V CDR1 and CDR2: LNHDA, SQIVND (reference sequence). The CDR3 totals 17 residues. CDR3 sequence (DNA): TGTGCCAGTAGTATAGGCCACGGGGCTAGCGGGAATTACGAGCAGTACTTC. Protein: CASSIGHGASGNYEQYF.

CDR3 loop: CASSLQGAETNEKLFF. For the CDR3, the DNA is TGCGCCAGCAGCTTACAGGGGGCTGAAACTAATGAAAAACTGTTTTTT. The gene calls are TRBV5-1 and TRBJ1-4; 9 bases map to TRBD1. Germline loops: CDR1 SGHRS, CDR2 YFSETQ. The J segment lost 1 base and the V segment lost 2 bases, leaving 3 bases of the junction unmatched. This CDR3 contains 16 residues. Together with reference TRBV5-1 and TRBJ1-4, the CDR3 gives the full variable domain: KAGVTQTPRYLIKTRGQQVTLSCSPISGHRSVSWYQQTPGQGLQFLFEYFSETQRNKGNFPGRFSGRQFSNSRSEMNVSTLELGDSALYLCASSLQGAETNEKLFFGSGTQLSVL.

The V call is TRBV10-3, the J call TRBJ2-3; the D is unclear. CDR3 length: 11 residues. V dropped 8 bases and J dropped 6 bases, with 9 bases sitting between them. In germline, CDR1 is ENHRY, CDR2 SYGVKD. The CDR3 region has the DNA TGTGCCATCGAAAATCGGGATACGCAGTATTTT. It codes for CAIENRDTQYF.

The V gene is TRBV18, the J gene TRBJ2-7, with D tentatively TRBD1 (5 bases). Per the germline V gene, CDR1 is KGHSH and CDR2 is LQKENI. The germline V and J ends were trimmed by 3 bases and 5 bases, with 14 bases remaining between them. CDR3 size: 14 residues. This CDR3 is CASSPEQGRNEQYF. The CDR3 DNA follows: TGTGCCAGCTCACCTGAGCAGGGTAGAAACGAGCAGTACTTC.

The chain is built from TRBV14 and TRBJ2-7; TRBD1 matches 12 bases. The CDR3 is 15 amino acids. V was clipped by 4 bases and J by 6 bases; unmatched bases: 7. Germline values: CDR1 SGHDN, CDR2 FVKESK. The CDR3 is CASSLPGTGGREQYF. The CDR3, as DNA: TGTGCCAGCAGCCTTCCCGGGACAGGGGGCCGCGAGCAGTACTTC. The variable domain in full, with the rest retrieved from reference TRBV14 and TRBJ2-7, is EAGVTQFPSHSVIEKGQTVTLRCDPISGHDNLYWYRRVMGKEIKFLLHFVKESKQDESGMPNNRFLAERTGGTYSTLKVQPAELEDSGVYFCASSLPGTGGREQYFGPGTRLTVT.

V and J are TRBV28 and TRBJ2-7, with TRBD1 matching over 7 bases. CDR3 size: 14 residues. Trimming cost V 6 bases and J 1 base; bases outside gene matches: 6. CDR1 is MDHEN and CDR2 is SYDVKM in the germline V gene. The CDR3 here is CASRSGQLSYEQYF. As DNA, the CDR3 is TGTGCCAGCAGATCGGGACAGCTTTCCTACGAGCAGTACTTC.

The V and J genes are TRBV19 and TRBJ2-2; D remains unclear. The CDR3 is 15 amino acids. V was shortened by 3 bases and J by 6 bases, with 14 bases between the two germline ends. The germline V gene has CDR1 LNHDA and CDR2 SQIVND (reference sequence). CDR3 DNA: TGTGCCAGTAGTATGGGCACAATTGGGTCCGGGGAGCTGTTTTTT. This encodes CASSMGTIGSGELFF.

The chain uses TRBV9 and TRBJ1-1; 7 bases align to TRBD1. Germline lookup yields CDR1 SGDLS and CDR2 YYNGEE. V gave up 3 bases and J gave up 3 bases; unmatched junction bases: 23. The CDR3 has 20 amino acids. In nucleotides, the CDR3 is TGTGCCAGCAGCGGGCGGGCTTTGATGAAGGGGGCGGTTTTGGACACTGAAGCTTTCTTT. Encoded protein: CASSGRALMKGAVLDTEAFF.

For this clone: This may stem from a read error, because a much larger clone lies one nucleotide away. This chain connects TRBV7-3 to TRBJ1-5; perhaps TRBD1 as D (6 bases). V shed 5 bases and J shed 5 bases, with 10 bases lying between them. Germline loops: CDR1 SGHTA, CDR2 FQGTGA. The CDR3 runs to 13 residues. The CDR3 protein is CASSQDRYQPQHF. CDR3 bases: TGTGCCAGCAGCCAAGACAGGTATCAGCCCCAGCATTTT.

This chain links TRBV2 with TRBJ1-4, with D perhaps TRBD1 (5 bases). V was cut by 2 bases and J by 8 bases, with 18 bases left in between. Germline V gene data show CDR1 as SNHLY and CDR2 as FYNNEI. The CDR3 length is 16 residues. The CDR3 DNA reads TGTGCCAGCAGTGAATGGTACAGGCGGTCCAGCGAAAAACTGTTTTTT. As protein: CASSEWYRRSSEKLFF.

This rearrangement joins TRBV9 to TRBJ1-3; possible D gene TRBD1, 5 bases. Per the germline V gene, CDR1 is SGDLS and CDR2 is YYNGEE. V was cut by 2 bases and J by 2 bases, with 8 bases left in between. CDR3 length: 14 amino acids. The CDR3 nucleotides are TGTGCCAGCAGCGTGGGACTGCCTGGAAACACCATATATTTT. Its protein is CASSVGLPGNTIYF.

V usage is TRBV28 and J usage is TRBJ2-1; TRBD2 matches at 8 bases. V lost 6 bases and J lost 4; bases outside the gene matches: 8. CDR3 length: 15 amino acids. Germline V gives CDR1 MDHEN, CDR2 SYDVKM. The chain's CDR3 is CASRGPSGHYNEQFF. In DNA, the CDR3 is TGTGCCAGCAGGGGTCCTAGCGGGCATTACAATGAGCAGTTCTTC.

V gene TRBV2 combines with J gene TRBJ1-3; D remains unclear. Germline V gives CDR1 SNHLY, CDR2 FYNNEI. The CDR3 spans 13 residues. Trimming pared 8 bases from V and 0 bases from J, leaving 8 bases between. The CDR3, as DNA: TGTGCCAGCCGAGAGAACTCTGGAAACACCATATATTTT. Protein sequence: CASRENSGNTIYF.

The rearrangement uses TRBV29-1 and TRBJ1-2, with a possible D match to TRBD1 (5 bases). CDR3 length equals 15 residues. The germline V gene encodes CDR1 SQVTM and CDR2 ANQGSEA. Trimming left V 8 bases short and J 4 bases short, with 23 bases between. The CDR3 loop is CSPPGTLISPYGYTF. Written as DNA, the CDR3 is TGCAGCCCCCCCGGGACTCTTATTTCCCCCTATGGCTACACCTTC.

The chain combines TRBV9 with TRBJ1-4; no clear D gene. This CDR3 is built from 14 residues. CDR1 and CDR2 (germline): SGDLS, YYNGEE. The germline V and J ends were trimmed by 3 bases and 8 bases, with 14 bases remaining between them. The CDR3 nucleotides are TGTGCCAGCAGCGGAGGGCGGTTTGACGAAAAACTGTTTTTT. Encoded protein: CASSGGRFDEKLFF.

The CDR3 sequence: CASSRTGTVTYEQYF. CDR3 in DNA: TGTGCCAGCAGTCGTACCGGGACTGTGACCTACGAGCAGTACTTC. The V call is TRBV27, the J call TRBJ2-7; tentatively, D is TRBD2 (6 bases). Trimming cost V 5 bases and J 2 bases, with 16 bases left between them. The CDR3 consists of 15 residues. Germline-derived CDR1 and CDR2 are MNHEY and SMNVEV (reference sequence).

This clone was picked up many times. The chain recombines TRBV12-3 or TRBV12-4 with TRBJ2-7; D not resolved. The CDR3 is 11 residues long. Trimming cost V 7 bases and J 2 bases, with 6 bases left between them. As DNA, the CDR3 is TGTGCCAGCAAACTGACCTACGAGCAGTACTTC. Amino acids: CASKLTYEQYF.

This sequence joins TRBV11-2 and TRBJ2-1; D gene unclear. V was cut by 8 bases and J by 11 bases, with 13 bases left in between. Germline CDR1 SGHAT, CDR2 FQNNGV. The CDR3 spans 11 residues. Here the CDR3 reads CASSSGPQQFF. CDR3 in DNA: TGTGCCAGCTCCTCTGGACCCCAGCAGTTCTTC.